This record concerns one T cell receptor beta chain sequence. Germline values: CDR1 SEHNR, CDR2 FQNEAQ (reference sequence). This CDR3 contains 15 residues. V trimming: 5 bases; J trimming: 8 bases; junction bases outside the gene matches: 12. The data derive from a study of blood T cells in healthy people across ages. Together with a sample-barcoded 5' primer, a J-beta primer mix was included in a second PCR lasting about 6 to 11 cycles. TCRdb reanalysed the 5' RACE reads using MiXCR and keeps one entry per CDR3 protein. The data hold 630,000 or so distinct CDR3 sequences, with around 31% observed a single time.

The J gene is TRBJ1-2, the V gene TRBV7-9, with TRBD1 matching 9 bases. The sequence came from an elderly woman in good health. The source material was blood. This CDR3 is CASSPTTYRGQGYTF. DNA for the CDR3: TGTGCCAGCAGCCCAACCACTTACAGGGGGCAAGGCTACACCTTC.